This TCR beta chain came from a study of spatial heterogeneity in lung cancer. Study observations and caveats: How many expanded intratumoral alpha and beta TCRs were present tracked the tumor mutation count, which was a count of nonsynonymous mutations.

This clonotype was recorded a few times. Its antigen remains unidentified. MiXCR, applied by TCRdb to the 5' RACE reads, yields one record per CDR3 protein. The sample holds around 100,000 distinct CDR3 sequences, nearly 4.5% seen once. As for time point: sample taken at primary tumor resection. Tumor, nontumor lung or frozen PBMC supplied whole RNA, sequenced without sorting. V was trimmed by 3 bases and J by 0 bases, leaving 16 bases between them. CDR1 is SGDLS and CDR2 is YYNGEE in the germline V gene. The CDR3 sequence is 16 residues long. This receptor was taken from a male donor with early-stage non-small cell lung cancer. This chain uses TRBV9 with TRBJ2-7; D not resolved. This sample comprised lung tumor tissue, obtained at surgery. The CDR3: CASSAPLGQSSYEQYF. The CDR3 DNA reads TGTGCCAGCAGCGCGCCCCTCGGCCAAAGCTCCTACGAGCAGTACTTC.